Sequencing of this T cell receptor beta chain was carried out in a study of T cells in Graves' hyperthyroidism and ophthalmopathy. The study's findings and limits: Most expanded thyroid clonotypes above 0.001 recurred in blood. A model of 13 V-J pairs discriminated ophthalmopathy from stable hyperthyroidism. Before onset, ophthalmopathy was predicted by the model a median approximately 6.7 months earlier.

Amplified TCR beta CDR3 regions came from RNA transcripts. The HTBI primer set drove a first-round RT-PCR of the TCR CDR3. Using its own MiXCR run on the multiplex PCR reads, TCRdb lists one record per CDR3 protein. The sample contains hundreds of thousands of distinct CDR3 sequences, 11% to 15% of which appear only once. Losses at the gene ends were 5 bases for V and 2 bases for J; bases not matched to a gene: 10. This CDR3 comprises 16 residues. Germline assignment: CDR1 SGHNT and CDR2 YENEEA. This clonotype showed up many times. Its antigen is unknown. It was uncontrolled infection, other autoimmune disease, pregnancy or lactation that excluded patients.

The chain uses TRBV11-3 and TRBJ2-5, with TRBD2 identical over 8 bases. The TCR comes from a man aged 45-65 years with Graves' ophthalmopathy. Material for sequencing was blood. The DNA for the CDR3 is TGTGCCAGCAGCCATGCACTAGCGGCTCGACAAGAGACCCAGTACTTC. Translating it yields CASSHALAARQETQYF.